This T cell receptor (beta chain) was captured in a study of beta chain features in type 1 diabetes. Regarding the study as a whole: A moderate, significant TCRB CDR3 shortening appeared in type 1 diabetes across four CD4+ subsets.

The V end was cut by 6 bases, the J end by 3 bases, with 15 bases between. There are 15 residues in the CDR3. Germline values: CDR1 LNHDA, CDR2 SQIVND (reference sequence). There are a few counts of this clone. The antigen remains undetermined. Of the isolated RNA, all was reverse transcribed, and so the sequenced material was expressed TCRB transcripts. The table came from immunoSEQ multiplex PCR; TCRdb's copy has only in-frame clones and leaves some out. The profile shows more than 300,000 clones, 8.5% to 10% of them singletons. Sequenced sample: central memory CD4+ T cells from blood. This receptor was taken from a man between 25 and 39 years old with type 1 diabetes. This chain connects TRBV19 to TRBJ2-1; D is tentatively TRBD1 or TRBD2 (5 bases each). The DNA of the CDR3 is TGTGCCAGTAGGGGACCGGAGCGCGACTACAATGAGCAGTTCTTC. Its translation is CASRGPERDYNEQFF.